The TCR beta chain under discussion was sequenced for a study of identical twins. Findings and caveats of the study: The abundant beta clonotypes from cord blood had fewer insertions, and memory repertoires had none of this.

This clonotype was observed a few times. Its antigen is undetermined. The CDR3 extends over 13 amino acids. V dropped 7 bases and J dropped 0 bases, with 11 bases sitting between them. The germline V gene encodes CDR1 DFQATT and CDR2 SNEGSKA (reference sequence). TCRdb re-analysed the 5' RACE reads in MiXCR, keeping a single row per CDR3 protein. This table holds around 530,000 distinct CDR3 sequences, 15% found once. The sample was also reused in another study, on yellow fever vaccine responses in identical twins. This second study says: Twins' vaccine T cell responses were reported to seem partly convergent and partly personalized.

This chain connects TRBV20-1 to TRBJ2-3; tentatively, D is TRBD1 or TRBD2 (5 bases each). This TCR was sampled from a woman in her late teens or twenties in good health. Sequencing was carried out using CD4+ T cells sorted from blood. The CDR3 here is CSETGPSTDTQYF. The CDR3 DNA is TGCAGTGAAACGGGACCCAGCACAGATACGCAGTATTTT.